Listed here are 18 T cell receptor beta chains from one sample, sequenced in a study of blood T cell repertoires in COVID-19. Repertoires were generated with immunoSEQ multiplex PCR, while TCRdb's copy carries only in-frame clones and drops some. The sample gives about 240,000 clones, 75% to 90% of which show up once; around 3.3% is in the top ten. Sequenced sample: PBMCs or T cells enriched from blood (not recorded which). Receptors were obtained from a middle-aged woman with acute COVID-19.

This clone was seen only once. This chain links TRBV27 with TRBJ1-5, with a possible D match to TRBD1 (6 bases). Germline V gene lookup returns CDR1 MNHEY and CDR2 SMNVEV (reference sequence). V was clipped by 10 bases and J by 0 bases, with 13 bases between them. The CDR3 runs to 14 residues. The CDR3 region has the DNA TGTGCCACCCGGACAGTCTATAGCAATCAGCCCCAGCATTTT. Protein: CATRTVYSNQPQHF.

The V gene is TRBV7-2, the J gene TRBJ1-5; 10 nucleotides match TRBD1. The CDR3 has 15 residues. V gave up 5 bases and J gave up 6 bases; unmatched junction bases: 7. Looked up from germline, CDR1 is SGHTA and CDR2 is FQGNSA. The CDR3 region is CASSKGQGRLQPQHF. In DNA, the CDR3 is TGTGCCAGCAGCAAGGGACAGGGGAGACTTCAGCCCCAGCATTTT.

Here the CDR3 DNA reads TGTGCCACCAGCAGGCAGGAAATGAACACTGAAGCTTTCTTT. It specifies CATSRQEMNTEAFF. The chain employs TRBV15 and TRBJ1-1; D uncertain. CDR1 LNHNV and CDR2 YYDKDF come from the germline V gene (reference sequence). V gave up 3 bases and J gave up 0 bases, with 8 bases separating them. This CDR3 has 14 residues.

The CDR3 DNA reads as TGCGCCAGCAGCCAAGACACAGGGGGTATTGAAAAACTGTTTTTT. It yields the protein CASSQDTGGIEKLFF. The chain carries TRBV4-1 and TRBJ1-4; 8 bases are a match to TRBD1. V shed 0 bases, J shed 7 bases, and the junction held 4 bases outside the gene matches. This CDR3 region has 15 residues. Germline CDR1 reads MGHRA; CDR2 reads YSYEKL.

The chain recombines TRBV5-1 with TRBJ1-2, with TRBD1 as a possible D gene (5 bases). The CDR3 is made up of 16 amino acids. V shed 0 bases and J shed 1 base, with 13 bases lying between them. Germline-derived CDR1 and CDR2 are SGHRS and YFSETQ. The CDR3: CASSLAPAGLNYGYTF. In DNA, the CDR3 is TGCGCCAGCAGCTTGGCCCCGGCAGGGCTTAACTATGGCTACACCTTC. The variable domain in full, with the rest retrieved from reference TRBV5-1 and TRBJ1-2, is KAGVTQTPRYLIKTRGQQVTLSCSPISGHRSVSWYQQTPGQGLQFLFEYFSETQRNKGNFPGRFSGRQFSNSRSEMNVSTLELGDSALYLCASSLAPAGLNYGYTFGSGTRLTVV.

The V and J genes are TRBV18 and TRBJ2-1, with D tentatively TRBD2 (5 bases). From germline, CDR1 is KGHSH and CDR2 LQKENI. Trimming cost V 1 base and J 4 bases, with 14 bases left between them. The CDR3 covers 16 residues. The CDR3: CASSPRGGKDYNEQFF. The CDR3, as DNA: TGTGCCAGCTCACCACGTGGAGGAAAAGATTACAATGAGCAGTTCTTC.

This chain uses TRBV27 with TRBJ2-1; 11 nucleotides align to TRBD2. Trimming removed 8 bases from V and 9 bases from J; junction bases left unmatched: 9. The CDR3 spans 14 residues. Germline CDR1 reads MNHEY; CDR2 reads SMNVEV (reference sequence). As DNA, the CDR3 is TGTGCCAGCGGGGTACTAGCGGGAGTAAGTGAGCAGTTCTTC. This translates into CASGVLAGVSEQFF.

The CDR3 loop reads CASSRNTYEQYF. CDR3 nucleotide sequence: TGTGCCAGCAGCCGTAATACCTACGAGCAGTACTTC. V usage is TRBV2 and J usage is TRBJ2-7; D unresolved. The CDR3 runs to 12 residues. V shed 6 bases and J shed 2 bases, with 8 bases lying between them. Germline V gives CDR1 SNHLY, CDR2 FYNNEI.

The chain uses TRBV5-4 and TRBJ2-1, with 9 bases fitting TRBD2. In germline, CDR1 is SGHNT, CDR2 YYREEE (reference sequence). The CDR3 covers 15 residues. J was trimmed by 3 bases and V by 4 bases; bases with no gene match: 5. The CDR3 coding sequence is TGTGCCAGCAGCCTCGGACTAGCGAGCTACAATGAGCAGTTCTTC. Its translation: CASSLGLASYNEQFF. Variable domain in full (rest from reference TRBV5-4 and TRBJ2-1): ETGVTQSPTHLIKTRGQQVTLRCSSQSGHNTVSWYQQALGQGPQFIFQYYREEENGRGNFPPRFSGLQFPNYSSELNVNALELDDSALYLCASSLGLASYNEQFFGPGTRLTVL.

V gene TRBV15 combines with J gene TRBJ1-5, with 9 bases aligning to TRBD1. Losses at the gene ends were 2 bases for V and 5 bases for J; bases not matched to a gene: 1. Germline assignment: CDR1 LNHNV and CDR2 YYDKDF (reference sequence). This CDR3 is 14 amino acids long. This CDR3 is CATSRTGGDQPQHF. Written as DNA, the CDR3 is TGTGCCACCAGCAGAACAGGGGGCGATCAGCCCCAGCATTTT.

V is TRBV18 and J is TRBJ1-2, with 11 bases lining up with TRBD1. The V and J ends lost 5 bases and 4 bases, in that order; junction bases with no gene match: 6. Germline V gene sequence: CDR1 KGHSH, CDR2 LQKENI. The CDR3 is 15 amino acids. In DNA, the CDR3 is TGTGCCAGCTCAAGCGGGACAGGGGGAGGCTATGGCTACACCTTC. Translating it yields CASSSGTGGGYGYTF.

This chain joins TRBV27 and TRBJ2-7; 9 bases align to TRBD2. In germline, CDR1 is MNHEY, CDR2 SMNVEV (reference sequence). V trimming: 7 bases; J trimming: 0 bases; junction bases outside the gene matches: 7. This CDR3 has 15 amino acids. The CDR3: CASNPSGTSSYEQYF. Here the CDR3 DNA reads TGTGCCAGCAACCCTAGCGGGACGAGCTCCTACGAGCAGTACTTC.

This chain joins TRBV5-4 and TRBJ2-7, with TRBD1 matching over 7 bases. V lost 5 bases and J lost 5; bases outside the gene matches: 10. Looked up from germline, CDR1 is SGHNT and CDR2 is YYREEE (reference sequence). The CDR3 has 14 amino acids. CDR3 residues: CASSRRTGSDEQYF. The CDR3 coding sequence is TGTGCCAGCAGTCGGAGGACAGGATCTGACGAGCAGTACTTC.

The chain links TRBV12-5 to TRBJ1-1; D call uncertain. Trimming stripped 3 bases from V and 4 bases from J, with 12 bases between. The CDR3 is 14 residues long. The V gene's germline CDR1 is LGHNT and CDR2 FRNRAP. The CDR3 nucleotides are TGTGCTAGTGGTTTAAGGGCAGGAGGCACTGAAGCTTTCTTT. It specifies CASGLRAGGTEAFF. The full variable domain, completed using reference TRBV12-5 and TRBJ1-1, is DARVTQTPRHKVTEMGQEVTMRCQPILGHNTVFWYRQTMMQGLELLAYFRNRAPLDDSGMPKDRFSAEMPDATLATLKIQPSEPRDSAVYFCASGLRAGGTEAFFGQGTRLTVV.

The chain links TRBV3-1 (or the pseudogene TRBV3-2) to TRBJ2-2, with D perhaps TRBD2 (6 bases). V was clipped by 10 bases and J by 2 bases, with 14 bases between them. From germline, CDR1 is LGHDT and CDR2 YNNKEL (reference sequence). The length of the CDR3 is 14 residues. CDR3 region: CATTGTFNTGELFF. The CDR3 bases are TGTGCCACAACCGGGACTTTTAACACCGGGGAGCTGTTTTTT.

This chain links TRBV9 with TRBJ2-7, with 12 bases identical to TRBD2. The length of the CDR3 is 19 residues. Unmatched junction bases numbered 18, after V lost 4 bases and J lost 4 bases. Germline V lookup: CDR1 SGDLS, CDR2 YYNGEE. The CDR3 sequence is CASSTSPRVLAGGPYEQYF. The CDR3 DNA follows: TGTGCCAGCAGCACTAGCCCCCGAGTCCTAGCGGGAGGGCCTTACGAGCAGTACTTC.

This sequence joins TRBV19 and TRBJ1-4; the D is unclear. V was shortened by 6 bases and J by 2 bases, with 13 bases between the two germline ends. The CDR3 runs 15 residues. Per the germline V gene, CDR1 is LNHDA and CDR2 is SQIVND (reference sequence). The CDR3 nucleotides are TGTGCCAGTAGCAAACGAAGGGAGACTAATGAAAAACTGTTTTTT. It codes for CASSKRRETNEKLFF.

This chain uses TRBV4-1 with TRBJ2-2; 11 positions match TRBD2. CDR3 length: 19 amino acids. Germline V gives CDR1 MGHRA, CDR2 YSYEKL. V was pared by 2 bases and J by 5 bases, with 13 bases of the junction left unmatched. The CDR3 loop is CASSQNTIVAGGPTGELFF. In DNA form, the CDR3 reads TGCGCCAGCAGCCAAAACACTATAGTAGCGGGAGGGCCAACCGGGGAGCTGTTTTTT.